The 10 T cell receptor beta chains in this list originate from one sample, sequenced in a study of blood T cell repertoires in COVID-19. Data came from immunoSEQ multiplex PCR; TCRdb stores just in-frame clones and leaves some out. This repertoire shows 40,000 or so clones, about 85% found once; its top ten account for 12% to 15%. Sequenced material: peripheral blood. The receptors were sampled from a human donor in a cohort sampled during active COVID-19.

This clone was counted once. The CDR3 region has the DNA TGTGCCAGTAGTCGGGACAGGACCAATCAGCCCCAGCATTTT. Its protein product is CASSRDRTNQPQHF. The rearrangement uses TRBV19 and TRBJ1-5; 8 bases map to TRBD1. Germline V gene data show CDR1 as LNHDA and CDR2 as SQIVND (reference sequence). The V segment lost 5 bases and the J segment 3 bases; nucleotides outside the gene matches: 3. The CDR3 sequence is 14 residues long.

The CDR3, as DNA: TGTGCCAGCACTTCTCGGGACAGGGGATCGACTGAAGCTTTCTTT. It yields the protein CASTSRDRGSTEAFF. The chain couples TRBV6-5 to TRBJ1-1; TRBD1 matches at 10 bases. CDR1 and CDR2 from the germline V gene are MNHEY and SVGAGI. This CDR3 region has 15 residues. V gave up 7 bases and J gave up 5 bases; unmatched junction bases: 10.

The chain combines TRBV6-1 with TRBJ2-1, with D tentatively TRBD2 (6 bases). The CDR3 runs to 11 residues. V was clipped by 3 bases and J by 9 bases, with 6 bases between them. Germline V gene data show CDR1 as MNHNS and CDR2 as SASEGT. CDR3 coding DNA: TGTGCCAGCAGTGAGGGGGGTGAGCAGTTCTTC. Translation: CASSEGGEQFF.

The chain joins TRBV9 to TRBJ2-3; TRBD1 matches 9 bases. Germline values: CDR1 SGDLS, CDR2 YYNGEE. Trimming cost V 3 bases and J 1 base; bases outside gene matches: 3. The CDR3 covers 15 residues. In DNA, the CDR3 is TGTGCCAGCAGCGCACAGGGGGCCGGCACAGATACGCAGTATTTT. This codes for CASSAQGAGTDTQYF.

This clone was found once. The V gene is TRBV12-2, the J gene TRBJ1-4; the listed D gene, TRBD1, was not tested against the DNA. TRBV12-2 is a documented pseudogene. There are 20 residues in the CDR3. The CDR3 DNA is TGTGCAAGTCGCTTAGCGGCCCTCGACAGGGGGCTGCCCTTCGATGAAAAACTGTTTTTT. It translates to CASRLAALDRGLPFDEKLFF.

The CDR3 spells CAISESRNEKLFF. The DNA for the CDR3 is TGTGCCATCAGTGAGTCTCGTAATGAAAAACTGTTTTTT. This sequence joins TRBV10-3 and TRBJ1-4; D is unclear. CDR3 length equals 13 residues. V was trimmed by 0 bases and J by 4 bases, leaving 3 bases between them. Germline V gene sequence: CDR1 ENHRY, CDR2 SYGVKD.

The V call is TRBV7-3, the J call TRBJ1-1, with 7 bases that match TRBD1. The CDR3 loop spans 18 amino acids. Germline-derived CDR1 and CDR2 are SGHTA and FQGTGA. Trimming cost V 1 base and J 1 base; bases outside gene matches: 12. CDR3 sequence reads: CASSLRGGGGQRNTEAFF. As DNA, the CDR3 is TGTGCCAGCAGCTTAAGAGGTGGAGGGGGACAGCGGAACACTGAAGCTTTCTTT. The variable domain in full, completed from reference TRBV7-3 and TRBJ1-1, reads GAGVSQTPSNKVTEKGKYVELRCDPISGHTALYWYRQSLGQGPEFLIYFQGTGAADDSGLPNDRFFAVRPEGSVSTLKIQRTERGDSAVYLCASSLRGGGGQRNTEAFFGQGTRLTVV.

The chain combines TRBV6-1 with TRBJ1-1; 12 positions agree with TRBD1. The CDR3 totals 14 residues. Germline V gene data show CDR1 as MNHNS and CDR2 as SASEGT. Trimming removed 4 bases from V and 4 bases from J; junction bases left unmatched: 1. CDR3 in DNA: TGTGCCAGCAGTGGGGGACAGGGGGCCACTGAAGCTTTCTTT. Amino acids: CASSGGQGATEAFF.

The count of this clone is one. This sequence joins TRBV7-7 and TRBJ2-3, with D tentatively TRBD1 (6 bases). V was cut by 5 bases and J by 4 bases, with 16 bases left in between. This CDR3 has 15 amino acids. Germline CDR1 reads SSHAT; CDR2 reads FNYEAQ (reference sequence). CDR3 in amino acids: CASSQLGGEADTQYF. The CDR3 DNA follows: TGTGCCAGCAGCCAGCTAGGGGGAGAGGCAGATACGCAGTATTTT.

The chain has TRBV5-1 and TRBJ2-5; 10 bases are a match to TRBD1. V lost 3 bases to trimming and J lost 5 bases; unmatched junction nucleotides: 7. CDR1 SGHRS and CDR2 YFSETQ come from the germline V gene. The CDR3 consists of 15 residues. The CDR3 loop reads CASSWSDRGSETQYF. The CDR3 DNA follows: TGCGCCAGCAGCTGGTCGGACAGGGGGTCGGAGACCCAGTACTTC.